A single sample gave rise to the 10 T cell receptor beta chains below, sequenced in a study of cytomegalovirus exposure and HLA in healthy donors. Profiling relied on immunoSEQ multiplex PCR, and the TCRdb table lists in-frame clones only, not all of them. The sample has 100,000 to 120,000 clones; approximately 87% are singletons. Sequencing was carried out using PBMCs. All receptors derive from a woman in her thirties in good health and CMV-seropositive.

This clone appeared once. The chain is built from TRBV28 and TRBJ1-5, with D possibly matching TRBD1 (6 bases). The length of the CDR3 is 13 residues. From germline, CDR1 is MDHEN and CDR2 SYDVKM. V was clipped by 6 bases and J by 5 bases, with 11 bases between them. Here the CDR3 reads CASRGDTHQPQHF. The CDR3 DNA follows: TGTGCCAGCAGGGGGGACACCCATCAGCCCCAGCATTTT.

J is TRBJ1-1 and V is TRBV9; TRBD1 agrees at 10 bases. With V trimmed by 4 bases and J by 5 bases, 5 bases remained unmatched. The CDR3 covers 14 residues. In germline, CDR1 is SGDLS, CDR2 YYNGEE. The CDR3 DNA is TGTGCCAGCAGCTCCGGGACAGGGGTGACTGAAGCTTTCTTT. Its protein product is CASSSGTGVTEAFF. Full variable domain (missing parts from reference TRBV9 and TRBJ1-1): DSGVTQTPKHLITATGQRVTLRCSPRSGDLSVYWYQQSLDQGLQFLIQYYNGEERAKGNILERFSAQQFPDLHSELNLSSLELGDSALYFCASSSGTGVTEAFFGQGTRLTVV.

A single count supports this clone. The CDR3 bases are TGTGCCAGCAGCTTCGGGGGACCCGGGACGGTGAACACTGAAGCTTTCTTT. Translated: CASSFGGPGTVNTEAFF. The chain uses TRBV11-1 and TRBJ1-1; TRBD1 is a possible D gene (5 bases). The CDR3 runs 17 residues. The germline CDR1 and CDR2 sequences are SGHAT and FQDESV (reference sequence). Trimming shortened V by 3 bases and J by 0 bases, and 17 bases separated the two germline ends. Full variable domain (missing parts from reference TRBV11-1 and TRBJ1-1): EAEVAQSPRYKITEKSQAVAFWCDPISGHATLYWYRQILGQGPELLVQFQDESVVDDSQLPKDRFSAERLKGVDSTLKIQPAELGDSAMYLCASSFGGPGTVNTEAFFGQGTRLTVV.

V is TRBV6-1 and J is TRBJ2-5; a weak D match, TRBD1 (5 bases). From germline, CDR1 is MNHNS and CDR2 SASEGT. This CDR3 comprises 11 residues. Trimming shortened V by 6 bases and J by 9 bases, and 11 bases separated the two germline ends. CDR3 sequence: CASSQGAAQYF. The CDR3 bases are TGTGCCAGCAGCCAAGGGGCGGCCCAGTACTTC.

V gene TRBV30 combines with J gene TRBJ1-2; D may be TRBD1 (5 bases). Trimming removed 3 bases at V and 3 bases at J, with 14 bases between. Germline CDR1 is GTSNPN and CDR2 is SVGIG (reference sequence). The CDR3 has 14 amino acids. CDR3 sequence: CAWSKRQRHYGYTF. CDR3 DNA: TGTGCCTGGAGCAAGAGACAGCGACACTATGGCTACACCTTC.

Details on this clone: Other nucleotide sequences from this sample produce the same CDR3. CDR3: CAWSVPGDNQPQHF. CDR3 DNA: TGTGCCTGGAGTGTGCCAGGGGATAATCAGCCCCAGCATTTT. The V gene is TRBV30, the J gene TRBJ1-5, with D perhaps matching TRBD1 (6 bases). Germline V CDR1 and CDR2: GTSNPN, SVGIG (reference sequence). Trimming took off 0 bases at V and 4 bases at J, with 10 bases between the two ends. This CDR3 contains 14 residues.

This clone was detected ten times or more. The rearrangement joins TRBV19 to TRBJ2-2; possible D gene TRBD1, 5 bases. Trimming cost V 8 bases and J 6 bases, with 16 bases left between them. The CDR3 consists of 14 residues. Germline-derived CDR1 and CDR2 are LNHDA and SQIVND (reference sequence). CDR3 nucleotides: TGTGCCAGTCTCGGGTTGGACATCTCCGGGGAGCTGTTTTTT. Its translation is CASLGLDISGELFF.

The chain joins TRBV18 to TRBJ2-1, with D possibly matching TRBD1 (6 bases). V lost 1 base and J 9 bases, leaving 16 bases between the germline ends. The CDR3 covers 15 residues. Germline V gives CDR1 KGHSH, CDR2 LQKENI. The CDR3 DNA reads TGTGCCAGCTCACCACAAGCAGGGGTGGTGGGTGAGCAGTTCTTC. Translated: CASSPQAGVVGEQFF.

The chain combines TRBV19 with TRBJ2-7; D unclear. CDR1 and CDR2 from the germline V gene are LNHDA and SQIVND (reference sequence). V was pared by 1 base and J by 4 bases, with 11 bases between. The CDR3 spans 14 residues. CDR3 region: CASSIAPSSYEQYF. The CDR3 nucleotides are TGTGCCAGTAGTATAGCGCCTAGTAGTTACGAGCAGTACTTC.

The chain combines TRBV28 with TRBJ2-7, with D perhaps matching TRBD1 (6 bases). The V end was cut by 4 bases, the J end by 0 bases, with 16 bases between. This CDR3 comprises 16 residues. Looked up from germline, CDR1 is MDHEN and CDR2 is SYDVKM. This CDR3 is CASSSPGTTNSYEQYF. The CDR3 DNA reads as TGTGCCAGCAGTTCCCCCGGGACAACAAACTCCTACGAGCAGTACTTC. The whole variable domain, remainder taken from reference TRBV28 and TRBJ2-7, is DVKVTQSSRYLVKRTGEKVFLECVQDMDHENMFWYRQDPGLGLRLIYFSYDVKMKEKGDIPEGYSVSREKKERFSLILESASTNQTSMYLCASSSPGTTNSYEQYFGPGTRLTVT.